This TCR beta chain was identified during a study of cytomegalovirus exposure and HLA in healthy donors. Findings and limits, study-wide: According to an earlier analysis, most TCR beta V segments yielded productive rearrangements about 87% or about 30% of the time. CMV antigen specificity was confirmed in vitro for a few CMV-associated chains. Later analysis demonstrated an association between a missense DCLRE1C variant and TCR beta V- and J-gene trimming. The investigators catalogued 164 TCR beta chains as cytomegalovirus-associated.

This clone came up a few times. Its antigen remains unidentified. Germline V lookup: CDR1 SEHNR, CDR2 FQNEAQ (reference sequence). V was pared by 5 bases and J by 4 bases, with 7 bases between. CDR3 length: 12 amino acids. Vbeta (60) and Jbeta (13) primers were used in the PCR. Sequenced by immunoSEQ multiplex PCR; TCRdb stores in-frame clones only, minus some. Altogether approximately 110,000 clones are present, 77% being singletons, with the ten largest covering 9.5% to 15%. Specimen: PBMCs. This chain joins TRBV7-9 and TRBJ2-3; D remains ambiguous. This clonotype was obtained from a middle-aged woman in good health and CMV-seropositive. CDR3 sequence: CASSPSSDTQYF. The CDR3 DNA is TGTGCCAGCAGCCCGTCTTCAGATACGCAGTATTTT.